A single sample is the source of the 18 T cell receptor beta chains below, sequenced in a study of shared clonotypes between healthy human individuals. Only CD45RO-negative cells positively selected for CCR7 counted as naive CD8 cells, so terminally differentiated effector memory CD45RA+ cells were excluded. Generated by immunoSEQ multiplex PCR, the TCRdb table keeps only in-frame clones and is missing some. The sample has about 820,000 clones; 80% to 95% are singletons. Sequenced input: naive CD8+ T cells sorted from blood. The receptors shown here come from a man younger than 45 in good health.

The chain is built from TRBV19 and TRBJ2-7, with 13 bases aligning to TRBD2. CDR3 size: 19 residues. V was clipped by 6 bases and J by 3 bases; unmatched bases: 17. In germline, CDR1 is LNHDA, CDR2 SQIVND (reference sequence). CDR3 nucleotides: TGTGCCAGTAGGGGGACTAGCGGGATAGTCGGGGCCGCCTTCTACGAGCAGTACTTC. This sequence encodes CASRGTSGIVGAAFYEQYF.

The rearrangement uses TRBV29-1 and TRBJ2-1; 11 bases fit TRBD2. Looked up from germline, CDR1 is SQVTM and CDR2 is ANQGSEA. V dropped 1 base and J dropped 6; count of bases not matched to a gene: 14. This CDR3 has 18 amino acids. In DNA form, the CDR3 reads TGCAGCGTTGAAGGGGGGCGACTAGCGGGAATAAGGGGCAATGAGCAGTTCTTC. This encodes CSVEGGRLAGIRGNEQFF.

The genes are TRBV7-9 and TRBJ1-1; TRBD1 agrees at 10 bases. J gave up 0 bases and V 3 bases, and 1 base lay outside the gene matches. Germline CDR1 SEHNR, CDR2 FQNEAQ (reference sequence). The CDR3 runs 15 residues. This CDR3 reads CASSLTGGLNTEAFF. For the CDR3, the DNA is TGTGCCAGCAGCTTGACAGGGGGCTTGAACACTGAAGCTTTCTTT.

This clone is a singleton in its sample. The genes are TRBV7-9 and TRBJ2-7; TRBD2 is a possible D gene (7 bases). The V gene's germline CDR1 is SEHNR and CDR2 FQNEAQ (reference sequence). The V and J ends lost 5 bases and 9 bases respectively, with 26 bases between them. CDR3 length: 16 amino acids. CDR3 sequence reads: CASSPPPGGRGFVQYF. CDR3 nucleotides: TGTGCCAGCAGCCCACCCCCGGGTGGGAGGGGGTTTGTGCAGTACTTC.

The rearrangement joins TRBV14 to TRBJ2-3, with D possibly being TRBD1 (5 bases). Looked up from germline, CDR1 is SGHDN and CDR2 is FVKESK. V was pared by 0 bases and J by 0 bases, with 7 bases between. The CDR3 is made up of 15 amino acids. CDR3 sequence reads: CASSQDSGSTDTQYF. For the CDR3, the DNA is TGTGCCAGCAGCCAAGATTCAGGGAGCACAGATACGCAGTATTTT.

The rearrangement joins TRBV2 to TRBJ2-7, with 8 bases lining up with TRBD1. CDR3 length: 12 residues. J gave up 7 bases and V 10 bases, and 9 bases lay outside the gene matches. Germline V gene lookup returns CDR1 SNHLY and CDR2 FYNNEI. CDR3 loop: CATQGRGREQYF. CDR3 in DNA: TGTGCCACCCAGGGCAGGGGGCGAGAGCAGTACTTC.

The V gene is TRBV19, the J gene TRBJ2-7, with TRBD1 matching over 12 bases. The ends lost 0 bases at V and 9 bases at J; junction bases unmatched: 9. This CDR3 contains 16 residues. Per the germline V gene, CDR1 is LNHDA and CDR2 is SQIVND (reference sequence). CDR3: CASSIDDGTGGDGQYF. The CDR3 DNA sequence: TGTGCCAGTAGTATAGATGATGGGACAGGGGGCGACGGGCAGTACTTC.

V gene TRBV19 combines with J gene TRBJ1-2; 10 positions match TRBD1. The CDR3 loop spans 16 amino acids. The germline V gene encodes CDR1 LNHDA and CDR2 SQIVND (reference sequence). V was pared by 3 bases and J by 7 bases, with 11 bases of the junction left unmatched. The CDR3 sequence: CASSILGTGDFGGYTF. CDR3 bases: TGTGCCAGTAGTATCCTCGGGACAGGGGATTTTGGTGGCTACACCTTC.

This rearrangement joins TRBV5-4 to TRBJ1-1; a possible D gene is TRBD1 (6 bases). V lost 0 bases, J lost 8 bases, and 8 bases lay in between. There are 12 residues in the CDR3. Germline values: CDR1 SGHNT, CDR2 YYREEE (reference sequence). The CDR3 bases are TGTGCCAGCAGCTTGGTTCAGGGGGAAGCTTTCTTT. It specifies CASSLVQGEAFF.

This clone was picked up a small number of times. The J gene is TRBJ2-7, the V gene TRBV28, with D tentatively TRBD1 (5 bases). Trimming cost V 5 bases and J 0 bases, with 11 bases left between them. The germline gives CDR1 MDHEN, CDR2 SYDVKM. This CDR3 contains 14 residues. CDR3 bases: TGTGCCAGCAGTGTGTACAGGACCTCCTACGAGCAGTACTTC. This gives the protein CASSVYRTSYEQYF.

This clone appeared a few times. This chain connects TRBV25-1 to TRBJ1-2; D remains unclear. Trimming removed 3 bases at V and 2 bases at J, with 10 bases between. This CDR3 contains 14 residues. CDR1 is MGHDK and CDR2 is SYGVNS in the germline V gene. This CDR3 is CASSDVLGNYGYTF. The CDR3 DNA is TGTGCCAGCAGTGACGTCCTGGGGAACTATGGCTACACCTTC.

The V gene is TRBV5-1, the J gene TRBJ2-5; D perhaps matches TRBD2 (6 bases). Germline V gene lookup returns CDR1 SGHRS and CDR2 YFSETQ. V lost 0 bases to trimming and J lost 2 bases, with 17 bases between them. This CDR3 has 17 residues. CDR3 bases: TGCGCCAGCAGCTTGGGGGTAGGGCGGGAAGAGCAAGAGACCCAGTACTTC. Its protein is CASSLGVGREEQETQYF.

V and J are TRBV2 and TRBJ1-5, with 10 bases fitting TRBD1. The CDR3 has 15 residues. In germline, CDR1 is SNHLY, CDR2 FYNNEI. V dropped 10 bases and J dropped 5; count of bases not matched to a gene: 11. CDR3 in amino acids: CATSHGQGVYQPQHF. In nucleotides, the CDR3 is TGTGCCACCAGCCACGGACAGGGGGTTTATCAGCCCCAGCATTTT. The full variable domain, with the rest looked up from reference TRBV2 and TRBJ1-5, is EPEVTQTPSHQVTQMGQEVILRCVPISNHLYFYWYRQILGQKVEFLVSFYNNEISEKSEIFDDQFSVERPDGSNFTLKIRSTKLEDSAMYFCATSHGQGVYQPQHFGDGTRLSIL.

The chain carries TRBV29-1 and TRBJ2-4; possible D gene TRBD2, 5 bases. This CDR3 is built from 14 residues. Trimming pared 3 bases from V and 1 base from J, leaving 10 bases between. Germline V gene lookup returns CDR1 SQVTM and CDR2 ANQGSEA. CDR3 sequence: CSVEEVMAKNIQYF. CDR3 coding DNA: TGCAGCGTTGAGGAGGTAATGGCCAAAAACATTCAGTACTTC.

The chain recombines TRBV5-6 with TRBJ2-7; 9 nucleotides agree with TRBD1. V shed 4 bases, J shed 3 bases, and the junction held 5 bases outside the gene matches. Germline CDR1 is SGHDT and CDR2 is YYEEEE. This CDR3 contains 14 residues. CDR3 nucleotides: TGTGCCAGCAGCCCAGGACAGGGGATCTACGAGCAGTACTTC. Protein sequence: CASSPGQGIYEQYF. Supplemented by reference TRBV5-6 and TRBJ2-7, the full variable domain reads DAGVTQSPTHLIKTRGQQVTLRCSPKSGHDTVSWYQQALGQGPQFIFQYYEEEERQRGNFPDRFSGHQFPNYSSELNVNALLLGDSALYLCASSPGQGIYEQYFGPGTRLTVT.

The chain combines TRBV7-9 with TRBJ2-1; no firm D call. CDR1 and CDR2 (germline): SEHNR, FQNEAQ (reference sequence). Trimming removed 5 bases at V and 3 bases at J, with 14 bases between. The CDR3 runs 15 residues. This CDR3 reads CASSQAQRLYNEQFF. The CDR3 coding sequence is TGTGCCAGCAGCCAGGCCCAGCGACTCTACAATGAGCAGTTCTTC.

As for this clone: A junction end diverges from the germline sequence, so it may reflect a read error. The chain couples TRBV7-9 to TRBJ2-1; possible D gene TRBD1, 6 bases. Germline-derived CDR1 and CDR2 are SEHNR and FQNEAQ (reference sequence). CDR3 size: 11 residues. The DNA for the CDR3 is TGTGCCAGCAGCACGACAGGTCCGGCGCTCTTC. This gives the protein CASSTTGPALF.

The chain employs TRBV9 and TRBJ2-3; 7 bases are shared with TRBD2. CDR3 size: 15 residues. V was clipped by 3 bases and J by 2 bases; unmatched bases: 6. Germline values: CDR1 SGDLS, CDR2 YYNGEE. The CDR3 spells CASSAGAGITDTQYF. As DNA, the CDR3 is TGTGCCAGCAGCGCGGGAGCGGGGATCACAGATACGCAGTATTTT.